The 10 T cell receptor beta chains below all came from one sample that was sequenced in a study of T cell responses to AZD1222 COVID-19 vaccine. Clones were sequenced by immunoSEQ multiplex PCR, and TCRdb holds only the in-frame ones, with some missing. The table lists about 200,000 clones, roughly 92% of them singletons, with 1% to 1.5% in the top ten. The sample consisted of peripheral blood, taken on day 0 of AZD1222 vaccination. These TCRs come from an adult in good health.

The chain recombines TRBV6-5 with TRBJ1-6, with TRBD1 as a possible D gene (5 bases). Trimming shortened V by 6 bases and J by 13 bases, and 13 bases separated the two germline ends. The CDR3 is 12 residues long. Germline loops: CDR1 MNHEY, CDR2 SVGAGI. Here the CDR3 reads CASSGPGDPLHF. The CDR3 DNA reads TGTGCCAGCAGCGGCCCGGGGGACCCCCTCCACTTT.

The chain joins TRBV14 to TRBJ1-6; perhaps TRBD1 as D (5 bases). CDR1 SGHDN and CDR2 FVKESK come from the germline V gene. The CDR3 loop spans 15 amino acids. V shed 3 bases and J shed 7 bases, with 13 bases lying between them. This CDR3 is CASSQRGVTNSPLHF. The CDR3 DNA reads TGTGCCAGCAGCCAGAGAGGGGTAACAAATTCACCCCTCCACTTT.

V and J are TRBV7-2 and TRBJ1-3; TRBD1 matches at 8 bases. Trimming took 6 bases from V and 3 from J; bases not matched to a gene: 4. CDR3 length: 14 residues. Germline V gene sequence: CDR1 SGHTA, CDR2 FQGNSA. The CDR3 is CASRPTGGGNTIYF. DNA of the CDR3: TGTGCCAGCAGACCTACAGGGGGTGGAAACACCATATATTTT. The variable domain in full, completed from reference TRBV7-2 and TRBJ1-3, reads GAGVSQSPSNKVTEKGKDVELRCDPISGHTALYWYRQSLGQGLEFLIYFQGNSAPDKSGLPSDRFSAERTGGSVSTLTIQRTQQEDSAVYLCASRPTGGGNTIYFGEGSWLTVV.

This rearrangement joins TRBV19 to TRBJ1-5, with D possibly being TRBD1 (5 bases). This CDR3 is 15 amino acids long. Trimming cost V 3 bases and J 0 bases, with 9 bases left between them. CDR1 LNHDA and CDR2 SQIVND come from the germline V gene (reference sequence). DNA for the CDR3: TGTGCCAGTAGTATTGGGACGGTTAGCAATCAGCCCCAGCATTTT. It is translated as CASSIGTVSNQPQHF.

The chain couples TRBV4-2 to TRBJ1-5; D remains unclear. CDR3 size: 16 residues. From germline, CDR1 is LGHNA and CDR2 YNFKEQ. Trimming removed 3 bases at V and 3 bases at J, with 15 bases between. Written as DNA, the CDR3 is TGTGCCAGCAGCCATGCAAGAGGCGCCACCAATCAGCCCCAGCATTTT. The encoded protein is CASSHARGATNQPQHF.

The genes are TRBV6-5 and TRBJ2-2; D gene uncertain. Germline assignment: CDR1 MNHEY and CDR2 SVGAGI. V lost 8 bases and J 3 bases, leaving 4 bases between the germline ends. The CDR3 totals 11 residues. The chain's CDR3 is CASRDTGELFF. CDR3 DNA sequence: TGTGCCAGCCGGGACACCGGGGAGCTGTTTTTT.

This chain links TRBV7-8 with TRBJ1-4, with 7 positions matching TRBD1. This CDR3 is 17 amino acids long. V lost 1 base and J lost 0; bases outside the gene matches: 5. Germline CDR1 SGHVS, CDR2 FQNEAQ. The CDR3 loop reads CASSLEWTGATNEKLFF. Here the CDR3 DNA reads TGTGCCAGCAGCTTAGAATGGACAGGTGCAACTAATGAAAAACTGTTTTTT.

This clone was seen a handful of times. The rearrangement links TRBV7-2 to TRBJ2-1; no clear D. Germline assignment: CDR1 SGHTA and CDR2 FQGNSA. The V end lost 5 bases, the J end lost 3 bases, and 20 bases lay between the germline ends. This CDR3 region has 17 residues. CDR3 loop: CASSRGGGTRIYNEQFF. As DNA, the CDR3 is TGTGCCAGCAGCCGTGGTGGCGGCACTCGGATCTACAATGAGCAGTTCTTC.

The chain has TRBV6-5 and TRBJ1-2; TRBD1 might be the D (5 bases). The V gene lost 0 bases and the J gene lost 0 bases, with 8 bases spanning the gap. The CDR3 covers 15 residues. Germline CDR1 and CDR2: MNHEY and SVGAGI. The CDR3 protein is CASSYSGAANYGYTF. The CDR3 DNA sequence: TGTGCCAGCAGTTACTCAGGGGCGGCTAACTATGGCTACACCTTC.

The J gene is TRBJ1-6, the V gene TRBV7-3; D is perhaps TRBD1 (5 bases). V was trimmed by 4 bases and J by 5 bases, leaving 18 bases between them. Per germline, CDR1 SGHTA and CDR2 FQGTGA. This CDR3 is built from 17 residues. In nucleotides, the CDR3 is TGTGCCAGCAGCTCCGCAGGGACGAGGGAAGATAATTCACCCCTCCACTTT. This encodes CASSSAGTREDNSPLHF.